Listed below are T cell receptor beta chains from one sample, sequenced in a study of T cell responses to AZD1222 COVID-19 vaccine. Assay: immunoSEQ multiplex PCR; the TCRdb copy retains only in-frame clones and omits some. The profile shows around 140,000 clones, just under 95% of them singletons. The input for sequencing was peripheral blood, taken on day 0 of AZD1222 vaccination. The receptor set was obtained from an adult in good health. Both conserved end residues are part of each CDR3.

>TRBV10-3|TRBJ1-2
CAISESGVPYGYTF
>TRBV7-2|TRBJ2-1
CASSPQGRRMNEQFF
>TRBV2|TRBJ2-1
CAVTMRESRNEQFF
>TRBV29-1|TRBJ2-7
CSVRGGQSKSSYEQYF
>TRBV5-5|TRBJ2-3
CASSLWLQSPPDTQYF
>TRBV27|TRBJ2-2
CASRLAGGTGELFF
>TRBV27|TRBJ2-7
CASTRTGSLYEQYF
>TRBV5-1|TRBJ2-5
CASSLTGPQETQYF
>TRBV9|TRBJ2-7
CASSVGGGAYEQYF
>TRBV5-1|TRBJ2-3
CASSLNGGRGTDTQYF
>TRBV2|TRBJ1-1
CASSDPGGAFF
>TRBV6-5|TRBJ2-2
CASSYAEGSLTGELFF
>TRBV2|TRBJ1-2
CASSDVGMGRDYGYTF
>TRBV5-1|TRBJ2-3
CASSLGTGGTDTQYF
>TRBV24-1|TRBJ1-2
CATSDGGSGYTF
>TRBV28|TRBJ1-4
CASSQIRGSREKLFF
>TRBV2|TRBJ1-1
CASKEGWNTEAFF
>TRBV10-3|TRBJ1-1
CAISGLPGWPEAFF
>TRBV5-4|TRBJ2-7
CASSPGLAGVRVEQYF
>TRBV18|TRBJ1-2
CASSPPGTAGYGYTF
>TRBV28|TRBJ2-7
CASIPGGLAGGSYEQYF
>TRBV6-5|TRBJ1-1
CASSYSNTEAFF
>TRBV28|TRBJ2-7
CASSLPAEADYEQYF
>TRBV28|TRBJ1-2
CASTEANYGYTF
>TRBV15|TRBJ1-6
CATPRTDHSHYNSPLHF
>TRBV7-9|TRBJ2-1
CASSLEGARYNEQFF
>TRBV5-1|TRBJ1-1
CASRRTELVRTEAFF
>TRBV2|TRBJ2-5
CASSEIFSGSYQETQYF
>TRBV4-1|TRBJ2-7
CASSLRTGDTYEQYF
>TRBV4-1|TRBJ1-1
CASSLLVQGSGTEAFF
>TRBV2|TRBJ1-1
CASNREVGDEAFF
>TRBV15|TRBJ2-1
CATSRGGEDGNEQFF
>TRBV10-1|TRBJ1-1
CASSGGLDTEAFF
>TRBV5-4|TRBJ1-2
CASSLVGNYGYTF
>TRBV5-1|TRBJ2-6
CASCRATGANVLTF
>TRBV2|TRBJ2-3
CASSTTSGRGTDTQYF
>TRBV3-1/TRBV3-2|TRBJ1-1
CASSQVFSAITNTEAFF
>TRBV7-9|TRBJ2-7
CASSRTGRYEQYF
>TRBV7-9|TRBJ1-2
CASTRDIMSNYGYTF
>TRBV6-1|TRBJ1-3
CASSEYHFSGNTIYF
>TRBV5-1|TRBJ1-1
CASSLLPGSDTEAFF
>TRBV28|TRBJ1-5
CASTVTGANNQPQHF
>TRBV7-9|TRBJ1-2
CASTTSQRDGYTF
>TRBV7-2|TRBJ1-2
CASTWANGYTF
>TRBV19|TRBJ1-1
CASSTELNTEAFF
>TRBV13|TRBJ2-1
CASSLGRGDEQFF
>TRBV6-5|TRBJ1-1
CASRAPPAGPTEAFF
>TRBV30|TRBJ1-5
CAWSVRFGQPQHF
>TRBV15|TRBJ1-1
CATSRGGVSTEAFF
>TRBV6-1|TRBJ1-3
CASSEWTVGYSGNTIYF
>TRBV5-5|TRBJ1-1
CASRFGKNTEAFF
>TRBV6-1|TRBJ1-2
CASSEVGVGGYTF
>TRBV19|TRBJ2-7
CASSRSVVIPWGEQYF
>TRBV28|TRBJ1-1
CASFDRGNTEAFF
>TRBV28|TRBJ2-1
CASRPPEGDYNEQFF
>TRBV5-1|TRBJ1-2
CASSLTAGTNYGYTF
>TRBV19|TRBJ1-5
CASSSSVGQGFNQPQHF
>TRBV12-5|TRBJ1-2
CASVTSVGPILFYGYTF
>TRBV5-4|TRBJ2-2
CASSLWNTGELFF